This T cell receptor (beta chain) came from a study of T-cell reconstitution after alpha-beta-depleted transplantation in children. Concerning this clonotype: What it recognizes is unknown.

Unique molecular identifiers were used to barcode this TCRbeta library. Each CDR3 protein gets one entry after TCRdb re-called the PCR reads with MiXCR. The sample has 40,000 to 60,000 distinct CDR3 sequences; roughly 8.7% are singletons. The CDR3 spans 17 residues. Looked up from germline, CDR1 is SEHNR and CDR2 is FQNEAQ (reference sequence). The V and J ends lost 5 bases and 5 bases, in that order; junction bases with no gene match: 12. Points from the study as a whole: Two months or so post-transplant, alpha-beta T cells reportedly derived from several hundred expanded graft clones.

The source was PBMCs, mostly from graft donor cells, collected 60 days after TCRalphabeta/CD19-depleted stem cell transplant. The sequence came from a male patient between 2 and 10 years old who had a stem cell transplant for chronic granulomatous disease, so the T cells may come from the graft donor. The chain has TRBV7-9 and TRBJ2-3; 11 nucleotides match TRBD2. The CDR3 sequence is CASSPGLAVLGGDTQYF. The DNA for the CDR3 is TGTGCCAGCAGCCCGGGACTAGCGGTTTTGGGGGGAGATACGCAGTATTTT.